This T cell receptor (beta chain) stems from a study of identical twins. Unique molecular identifiers were present on the cDNA, and a universal primer site came from template switching. One entry per CDR3 protein results from TCRdb running MiXCR on the 5' RACE reads. This sample has 690,000 or so distinct CDR3 sequences, with approximately 9% found just once. V was clipped by 3 bases and J by 8 bases, with 16 bases between them. Germline V gives CDR1 SQVTM, CDR2 ANQGSEA. The CDR3 extends over 14 amino acids. Study-wide results and limits: Out-of-frame TCR alpha sharing in monozygotic twins exceeded recombination model predictions.

This clonotype has ten or more counts. Its antigen is undetermined. The data were also submitted as part of a second study, on yellow fever vaccine responses in identical twins.

The specimen was PBMCs. The V and J genes are TRBV29-1 and TRBJ1-4; a possible D gene is TRBD1 (5 bases). The TCR comes from a woman between 18 and 29 years old in good health. CDR3 nucleotide sequence: TGCAGCGTTGATGATGTCGGGGCCAGCGAAAAACTGTTTTTT. This gives the protein CSVDDVGASEKLFF.